Presented here are 32 T cell receptor beta chains from one specimen sequenced in a study of control samples from healthy donors and cancer patients. Libraries were prepared by immunoSEQ multiplex PCR; TCRdb keeps only in-frame clonotypes and omits some of them. The sample shows about 180,000 clones, roughly 90% of them seen only once. The sample taken for sequencing was blood. The receptors were gathered from a woman aged 45-65 years in good health.

The chain links TRBV5-4 to TRBJ1-1; 10 nucleotides line up with TRBD1. The CDR3 runs 15 residues. CDR1 SGHNT and CDR2 YYREEE come from the germline V gene (reference sequence). J was trimmed by 5 bases and V by 2 bases; bases with no gene match: 6. This CDR3 reads CASSLDWDRGTEAFF. In DNA form, the CDR3 reads TGTGCCAGCAGCTTAGACTGGGACAGGGGTACTGAAGCTTTCTTT.

V usage is TRBV5-4 and J usage is TRBJ2-3; D is ambiguous. V lost 0 bases and J lost 0, with 8 bases in between. Germline values: CDR1 SGHNT, CDR2 YYREEE (reference sequence). The CDR3 spans 15 residues. CDR3 protein: CASSLGGPSTDTQYF. The CDR3 nucleotides read TGTGCCAGCAGCTTGGGAGGACCGAGCACAGATACGCAGTATTTT.

The chain has TRBV5-1 and TRBJ1-1; no clear D. V gave up 1 base and J gave up 6 bases, with 7 bases separating them. This CDR3 is built from 12 residues. Germline V gives CDR1 SGHRS, CDR2 YFSETQ. DNA of the CDR3: TGCGCCAGCAGCTTGTTAGGGCCTGAAGCTTTCTTT. Its protein is CASSLLGPEAFF.

About this clone itself: A read error may account for a junction end that differs from germline. Other nucleotide sequences in the sample specify the same CDR3. This CDR3 is CASSQVFRSWGIHEQYF. As DNA, the CDR3 is TGTGCCAGCAGTCAAGTGTTTAGGTCCTGGGGTATCCACGAGCAGTACTTC. The chain uses TRBV3-1 (or the pseudogene TRBV3-2) and TRBJ2-7; no clear D gene. The CDR3 has 17 residues. Per germline, CDR1 LGHDT and CDR2 YNNKEL (reference sequence).

J is TRBJ2-1 and V is TRBV6-2 or TRBV6-3; 12 bases are a match to TRBD2. Germline trimming cut 0 bases from V and 9 bases from J; bases unmatched to any gene: 0. CDR1 is MNHEY and CDR2 is SVGEGT in the germline V gene. The CDR3 contains 14 residues. DNA of the CDR3: TGTGCCAGCAGTTACTCACTAGCGGGGGGTGAGCAGTTCTTC. Protein product: CASSYSLAGGEQFF.

The chain combines TRBV10-3 with TRBJ2-5, with unresolved D. This CDR3 is built from 14 residues. Germline V gives CDR1 ENHRY, CDR2 SYGVKD. Trimming took 6 bases from V and 1 from J, leaving 12 bases between them. The CDR3 nucleotides are TGTGCCATCAGCGCGGACGTAAGCCAAGAGACCCAGTACTTC. Translated, it gives CAISADVSQETQYF.

The V call is TRBV7-9, the J call TRBJ2-4, with D possibly called TRBD1 or TRBD2 (5 bases each). Germline V lookup: CDR1 SEHNR, CDR2 FQNEAQ (reference sequence). This CDR3 is 18 amino acids long. With 1 base removed from V and 3 bases from J, the gap between germline ends came to 19 bases. In nucleotides, the CDR3 is TGTGCCAGCAGCTTAGAGTCGCGGCAGGGAGATTTCAAAAACATTCAGTACTTC. Translated: CASSLESRQGDFKNIQYF.

There are a few counts of this clone. This chain joins TRBV6-6 and TRBJ1-1; D is unclear. Looked up from germline, CDR1 is MNHNY and CDR2 is SVGAGI (reference sequence). CDR3 length equals 13 residues. V was trimmed by 8 bases and J by 0 bases, leaving 10 bases between them. The DNA for the CDR3 is TGTGCCAGCCTTCGAGGGATGAACACTGAAGCTTTCTTT. Its translation: CASLRGMNTEAFF.

The rearrangement links TRBV5-5 to TRBJ1-1, with D possibly matching TRBD1 (6 bases). Per the germline V gene, CDR1 is SGHKS and CDR2 is YYEKEE (reference sequence). The CDR3 runs 14 residues. Deletions cut 5 bases from V and 3 bases from J, with 14 bases between. The CDR3 nucleotides read TGTGCCAGCAGTGCAGGGGCCCGGGACACTGAAGCTTTCTTT. Its protein is CASSAGARDTEAFF.

V and J are TRBV19 and TRBJ2-1, with 7 bases aligning to TRBD1. The V gene end was trimmed by 6 bases and the J gene end by 1 base; junction bases not matched to a gene: 9. The CDR3 is made up of 16 amino acids. CDR1 is LNHDA, CDR2 SQIVND, per germline (reference sequence). The CDR3 protein is CASRENHRGSYNEQFF. CDR3 sequence (DNA): TGTGCCAGTAGAGAAAATCACAGGGGATCCTACAATGAGCAGTTCTTC.

The CDR3 region is CASKLAGVVGTDTQYF. CDR3 coding DNA: TGTGCCAGCAAACTAGCGGGAGTAGTAGGCACAGATACGCAGTATTTT. V is TRBV11-2 and J is TRBJ2-3; TRBD2 agrees at 11 bases. Germline CDR1 reads SGHAT; CDR2 reads FQNNGV. Losses at the gene ends were 7 bases for V and 1 base for J; bases not matched to a gene: 7. The CDR3 extends over 16 amino acids.

J is TRBJ2-1 and V is TRBV20-1; tentative D call: TRBD1 (6 bases). The V gene lost 3 bases and the J gene lost 8 bases, with 11 bases spanning the gap. From germline, CDR1 is DFQATT and CDR2 SNEGSKA (reference sequence). There are 12 residues in the CDR3. The CDR3 DNA reads TGCAGTGCTAGTAAGACAGGCGATGAGCAGTTCTTC. It codes for CSASKTGDEQFF.

In this sample, this clone turned up once. The chain combines TRBV28 with TRBJ1-2; D uncertain. The V gene's germline CDR1 is MDHEN and CDR2 SYDVKM. This CDR3 spans 12 amino acids. V lost 6 bases to trimming and J lost 8 bases, with 13 bases between them. Here the CDR3 reads CASRRTASGYTF. The DNA of the CDR3 is TGTGCCAGCAGGCGGACGGCCAGCGGCTACACCTTC.

This sequence joins TRBV7-2 and TRBJ1-3; D is uncertain. Trimming cost V 3 bases and J 0 bases, with 9 bases left between them. CDR3 length: 15 amino acids. Germline values: CDR1 SGHTA, CDR2 FQGNSA. The CDR3 DNA is TGTGCCAGCAGCTTGGTAGCCGTCTCTGGAAACACCATATATTTT. Its protein is CASSLVAVSGNTIYF.

The rearrangement joins TRBV20-1 to TRBJ1-1; D gene uncertain. Per germline, CDR1 DFQATT and CDR2 SNEGSKA (reference sequence). Trimming cost V 3 bases and J 0 bases, with 8 bases left between them. The CDR3 spans 13 residues. The CDR3, as DNA: TGCAGTGCTAGTTACACCTTGAACACTGAAGCTTTCTTT. Translated: CSASYTLNTEAFF.

V gene TRBV6-5 combines with J gene TRBJ2-3, with 7 bases fitting TRBD2. The CDR3 extends over 16 amino acids. Germline V gene sequence: CDR1 MNHEY, CDR2 SVGAGI. V shed 0 bases, J shed 7 bases, and the junction held 10 bases outside the gene matches. The CDR3 region is CASSYSKSGEANTQYF. The DNA of the CDR3 is TGTGCCAGCAGTTACTCGAAAAGCGGGGAAGCAAATACGCAGTATTTT.

The chain couples TRBV7-9 to TRBJ1-2; D is uncertain. CDR1 is SEHNR and CDR2 is FQNEAQ in the germline V gene (reference sequence). The CDR3 length is 13 residues. The ends were cut back, 5 bases at V and 5 bases at J, with 12 bases in the middle. The CDR3 reads CASSNSRSYGYTF. DNA for the CDR3: TGTGCCAGCAGCAACTCCCGATCGTATGGCTACACCTTC.

The V call is TRBV29-1, the J call TRBJ2-1; the D gene is possibly TRBD2 (7 bases). The length of the CDR3 is 13 residues. Germline loops: CDR1 SQVTM, CDR2 ANQGSEA. Trimming shortened V by 4 bases and J by 7 bases, and 14 bases separated the two germline ends. The CDR3 sequence is CSVGGGGQNEQFF. The CDR3 nucleotides read TGCAGCGTTGGGGGAGGGGGGCAGAATGAGCAGTTCTTC.

The CDR3 loop reads CASSVTEIQPQHF. The CDR3 DNA is TGTGCCAGCAGTGTAACGGAGATTCAGCCCCAGCATTTT. The J gene is TRBJ1-5, the V gene TRBV2, with no clear D. Trimming stripped 4 bases from V and 6 bases from J, with 10 bases between. The germline gives CDR1 SNHLY, CDR2 FYNNEI. The CDR3 is 13 amino acids.

This chain joins TRBV4-3 and TRBJ1-2; D is possibly TRBD1 (6 bases). Germline CDR1 LGHNA, CDR2 YSLEER. V was trimmed by 0 bases and J by 3 bases, leaving 11 bases between them. CDR3 length equals 15 residues. The CDR3 DNA follows: TGCGCCAGCAGCCAAGATCAGGGGTACTACTATGGCTACACCTTC. Translated: CASSQDQGYYYGYTF.

This rearrangement joins TRBV7-9 to TRBJ1-1; D uncertain. Per the germline V gene, CDR1 is SEHNR and CDR2 is FQNEAQ (reference sequence). The V end lost 1 base, the J end lost 2 bases, and 8 bases lay between the germline ends. The CDR3 has 14 residues. In DNA form, the CDR3 reads TGTGCCAGCAGCTTAGTCGTCGGAAACACTGAAGCTTTCTTT. As protein: CASSLVVGNTEAFF.

The V and J genes are TRBV9 and TRBJ2-5; D tentatively fits TRBD1 or TRBD2 (6 bases each). Trimming removed 5 bases at V and 5 bases at J, with 19 bases between. This CDR3 comprises 15 residues. Per germline, CDR1 SGDLS and CDR2 YYNGEE. CDR3: CASSGSSGASETQYF. In nucleotides, the CDR3 is TGTGCCAGCAGTGGCTCTTCGGGGGCCTCCGAGACCCAGTACTTC.

This sequence joins TRBV12-3 or TRBV12-4 and TRBJ1-1; TRBD1 might be the D (5 bases). V was pared by 5 bases and J by 3 bases, with 10 bases between. The CDR3 covers 13 residues. The CDR3 sequence: CASSPGADTEAFF. For the CDR3, the DNA is TGTGCCAGCAGTCCCGGGGCCGACACTGAAGCTTTCTTT.

This clone was detected only once. The chain uses TRBV20-1 and TRBJ2-1; D unclear. There are 11 residues in the CDR3. Trimming cost V 4 bases and J 7 bases, with 8 bases left between them. The V gene's germline CDR1 is DFQATT and CDR2 SNEGSKA (reference sequence). The chain's CDR3 is CSATMRNEQFF. The CDR3 DNA sequence: TGCAGTGCTACCATGCGGAATGAGCAGTTCTTC.

The CDR3 loop reads CASSQDRSYEQYF. CDR3 sequence (DNA): TGCGCCAGCAGCCAAGATAGATCCTACGAGCAGTACTTC. V is TRBV4-3 and J is TRBJ2-7; D gene ambiguous. The CDR3 totals 13 residues. Germline lookup yields CDR1 LGHNA and CDR2 YSLEER. V was trimmed by 0 bases and J by 1 base, leaving 4 bases between them.

A word on this clone: Other nucleotide sequences in the sample specify the same CDR3. The chain recombines TRBV6-2 or TRBV6-3 with TRBJ2-3, with D perhaps matching TRBD1 (5 bases). Trimming took 0 bases from V and 2 from J, leaving 21 bases between them. CDR3 length equals 19 residues. Germline V lookup: CDR1 MNHEY, CDR2 SVGEGT. Here the CDR3 reads CASSYSERPGWVPTDTQYF. The DNA for the CDR3 is TGTGCCAGCAGTTACTCGGAAAGACCAGGGTGGGTCCCCACAGATACGCAGTATTTT.

The V gene is TRBV28, the J gene TRBJ2-2; D not certain. The V gene's germline CDR1 is MDHEN and CDR2 SYDVKM. The V end was cut by 6 bases, the J end by 6 bases, with 17 bases between. This CDR3 has 15 amino acids. This CDR3 is CASSSGSPLAGELFF. In DNA form, the CDR3 reads TGTGCCAGCAGCTCCGGGTCTCCACTCGCCGGGGAGCTGTTTTTT.

V and J are TRBV2 and TRBJ1-4, with 8 bases aligning to TRBD1. CDR3 length: 15 amino acids. In germline, CDR1 is SNHLY, CDR2 FYNNEI. The V gene end was trimmed by 6 bases and the J gene end by 7 bases; junction bases not matched to a gene: 10. This CDR3 reads CASRGTRDRSEKLFF. In nucleotides, the CDR3 is TGTGCCAGCAGAGGCACCCGGGACAGGTCTGAAAAACTGTTTTTT. The whole variable domain, remainder taken from reference TRBV2 and TRBJ1-4, is EPEVTQTPSHQVTQMGQEVILRCVPISNHLYFYWYRQILGQKVEFLVSFYNNEISEKSEIFDDQFSVERPDGSNFTLKIRSTKLEDSAMYFCASRGTRDRSEKLFFGSGTQLSVL.

This sequence joins TRBV7-9 and TRBJ1-1; no firm D call. This CDR3 spans 15 amino acids. Trimming shortened V by 3 bases and J by 3 bases, and 14 bases separated the two germline ends. Germline V gene data show CDR1 as SEHNR and CDR2 as FQNEAQ (reference sequence). The CDR3 is CASSFNLGLYTEAFF. CDR3 DNA: TGTGCCAGCAGCTTTAACTTAGGGTTGTACACTGAAGCTTTCTTT.

The count of this clone is one. The chain links TRBV10-3 to TRBJ2-1; TRBD2 might be the D (6 bases). V shed 4 bases and J shed 9 bases, with 13 bases lying between them. CDR1 and CDR2 (germline): ENHRY, SYGVKD. CDR3 length: 13 residues. The CDR3 bases are TGTGCCATCAGTGGTGGGGGGTACGCTGAGCAGTTCTTC. It codes for CAISGGGYAEQFF.

The chain carries TRBV11-1 and TRBJ2-1; D gene ambiguous. Trimming left V 3 bases short and J 0 bases short, with 12 bases between. CDR3 length: 16 amino acids. Germline lookup yields CDR1 SGHAT and CDR2 FQDESV (reference sequence). CDR3: CASSLNAYSSYNEQFF. The CDR3 DNA is TGTGCCAGCAGCTTGAACGCCTATAGCTCCTACAATGAGCAGTTCTTC.

The V gene is TRBV4-1, the J gene TRBJ1-2, with 7 bases matching TRBD1. V shed 1 base and J 3 bases; nucleotides not matched to a gene: 5. The CDR3 has 15 amino acids. Germline-derived CDR1 and CDR2 are MGHRA and YSYEKL. The CDR3, as DNA: TGCGCCAGCAGCCAAGTGCAGGGGGGTCACTATGGCTACACCTTC. Translated: CASSQVQGGHYGYTF.